This T cell receptor beta chain was identified in a study of T cell changes during pregnancy in multiple sclerosis. In germline, CDR1 is LGHNT, CDR2 FRNRAP. The length of the CDR3 is 11 residues. The V and J ends lost 4 bases and 7 bases respectively, with 5 bases between them. Only in-frame clones appear in the TCRdb table, and some are missing; sequencing was by immunoSEQ multiplex PCR. The data show some 70,000 clones, with almost 90% seen just once and 8% to 9.5% held by the top ten. The source of this sequence is a female donor in good health, enrolled as a control in a pregnancy study. Sequenced material: peripheral blood, taken after pregnancy. V is TRBV12-5 and J is TRBJ1-5, with D uncertain. The CDR3, as DNA: TGTGCTAGTGGTTATGAGCAGCCCCAGCATTTT. Translating gives CASGYEQPQHF.